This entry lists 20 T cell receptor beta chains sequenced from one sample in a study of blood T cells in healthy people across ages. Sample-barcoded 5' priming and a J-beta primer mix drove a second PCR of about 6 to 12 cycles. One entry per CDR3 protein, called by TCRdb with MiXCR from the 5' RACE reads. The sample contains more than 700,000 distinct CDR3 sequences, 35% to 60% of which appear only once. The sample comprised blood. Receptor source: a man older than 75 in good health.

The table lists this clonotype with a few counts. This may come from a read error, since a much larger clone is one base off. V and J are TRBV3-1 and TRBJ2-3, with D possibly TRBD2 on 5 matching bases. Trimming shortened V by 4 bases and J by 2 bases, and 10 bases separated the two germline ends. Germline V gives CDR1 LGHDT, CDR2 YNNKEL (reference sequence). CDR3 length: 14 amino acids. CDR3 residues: CASSPSRSTDTQYF. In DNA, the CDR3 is TGTGCCAGCAGCCCTAGCCGGTCCACAGATACGCAGTATTTT.

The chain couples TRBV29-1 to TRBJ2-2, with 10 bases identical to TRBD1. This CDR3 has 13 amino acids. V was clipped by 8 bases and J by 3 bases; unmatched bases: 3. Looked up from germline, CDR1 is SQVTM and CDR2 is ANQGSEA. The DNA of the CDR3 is TGCAGCATAGGACAGGGGGACACCGGGGAGCTGTTTTTT. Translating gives CSIGQGDTGELFF.

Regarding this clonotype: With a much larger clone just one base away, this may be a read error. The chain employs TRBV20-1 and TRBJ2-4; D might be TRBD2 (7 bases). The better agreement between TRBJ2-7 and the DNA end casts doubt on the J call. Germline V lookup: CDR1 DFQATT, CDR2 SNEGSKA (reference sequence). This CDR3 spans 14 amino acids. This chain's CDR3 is CSVRGASEIYEQYF. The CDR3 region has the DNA TGCAGTGTCCGGGGGGCTAGCGAGATCTACGAGCAGTACTTC.

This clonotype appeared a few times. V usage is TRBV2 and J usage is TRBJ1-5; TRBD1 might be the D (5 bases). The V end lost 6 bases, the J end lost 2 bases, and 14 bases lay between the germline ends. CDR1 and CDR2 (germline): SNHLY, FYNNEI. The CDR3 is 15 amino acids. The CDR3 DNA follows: TGTGCCAGCAGCGACCGGGACGGCGGCAATCAGCCCCAGCATTTT. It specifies CASSDRDGGNQPQHF.

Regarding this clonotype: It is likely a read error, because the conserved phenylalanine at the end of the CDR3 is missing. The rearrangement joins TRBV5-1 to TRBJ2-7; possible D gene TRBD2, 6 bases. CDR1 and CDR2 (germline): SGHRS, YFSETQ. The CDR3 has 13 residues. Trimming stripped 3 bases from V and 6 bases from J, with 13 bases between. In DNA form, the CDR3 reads TGCGCCAGCAGCTCACCCGGGAGTGGCGAGCAGTACATC. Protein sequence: CASSSPGSGEQYI.

The CDR3 protein is CSASTDNSPLHF. In DNA, the CDR3 is TGCAGTGCTAGCACAGATAATTCACCCCTCCACTTT. This sequence joins TRBV20-1 and TRBJ1-6; D gene uncertain. The germline V gene encodes CDR1 DFQATT and CDR2 SNEGSKA (reference sequence). V gave up 3 bases and J gave up 5 bases, with 5 bases separating them. The length of the CDR3 is 12 residues.

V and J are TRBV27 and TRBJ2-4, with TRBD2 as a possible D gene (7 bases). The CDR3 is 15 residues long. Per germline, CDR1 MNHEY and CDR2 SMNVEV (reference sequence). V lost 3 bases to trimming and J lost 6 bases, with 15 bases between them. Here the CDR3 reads CASSFGGRLGNIQYF. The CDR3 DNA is TGTGCCAGCAGTTTCGGGGGGCGACTGGGAAACATTCAGTACTTC.

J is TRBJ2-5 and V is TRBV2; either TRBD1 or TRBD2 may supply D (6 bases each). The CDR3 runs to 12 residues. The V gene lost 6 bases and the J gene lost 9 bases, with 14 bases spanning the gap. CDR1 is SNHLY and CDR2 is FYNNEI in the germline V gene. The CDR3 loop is CASSLEGVAQYF. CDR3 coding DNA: TGTGCCAGCAGCCTGGAGGGGGTGGCCCAGTACTTC.

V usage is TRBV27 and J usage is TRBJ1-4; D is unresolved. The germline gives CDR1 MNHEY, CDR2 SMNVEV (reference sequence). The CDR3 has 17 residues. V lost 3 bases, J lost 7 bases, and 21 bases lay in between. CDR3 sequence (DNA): TGTGCCAGCAGTTTGGGCCCACCGGGGATGAGGGCTGAAAAACTGTTTTTT. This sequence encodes CASSLGPPGMRAEKLFF.

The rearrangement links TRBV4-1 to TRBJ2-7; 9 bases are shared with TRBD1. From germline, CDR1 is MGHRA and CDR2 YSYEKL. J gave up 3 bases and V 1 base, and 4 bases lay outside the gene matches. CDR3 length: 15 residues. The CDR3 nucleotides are TGCGCCAGCAGCCAAGTCGGACAGGGGTACTACGAGCAGTACTTC. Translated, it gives CASSQVGQGYYEQYF.

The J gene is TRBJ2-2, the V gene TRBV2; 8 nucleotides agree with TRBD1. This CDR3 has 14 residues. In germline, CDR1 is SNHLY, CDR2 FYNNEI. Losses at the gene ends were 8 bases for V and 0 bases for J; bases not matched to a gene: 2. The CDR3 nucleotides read TGTGCCAGCCGACAGGGGCCGAACACCGGGGAGCTGTTTTTT. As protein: CASRQGPNTGELFF.

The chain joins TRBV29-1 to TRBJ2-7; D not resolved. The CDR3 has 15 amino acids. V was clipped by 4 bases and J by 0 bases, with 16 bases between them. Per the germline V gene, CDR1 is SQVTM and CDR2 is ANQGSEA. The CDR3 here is CSVVRPSGVSYEQYF. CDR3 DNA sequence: TGCAGCGTTGTAAGGCCAAGTGGGGTCTCCTACGAGCAGTACTTC.

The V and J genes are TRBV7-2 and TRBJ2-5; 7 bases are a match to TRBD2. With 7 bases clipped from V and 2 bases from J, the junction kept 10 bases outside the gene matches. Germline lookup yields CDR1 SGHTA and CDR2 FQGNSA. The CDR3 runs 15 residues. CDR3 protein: CASTPVGGGQETQYF. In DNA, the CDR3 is TGTGCCAGCACCCCAGTGGGGGGGGGTCAAGAGACCCAGTACTTC.

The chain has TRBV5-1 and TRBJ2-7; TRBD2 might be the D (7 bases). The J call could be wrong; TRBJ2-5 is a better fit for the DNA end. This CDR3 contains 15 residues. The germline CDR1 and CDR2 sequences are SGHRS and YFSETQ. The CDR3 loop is CASSLAGGLDETQYF. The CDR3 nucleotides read TGCGCCAGCAGCTTGGCCGGGGGGCTAGATGAGACCCAGTACTTC.

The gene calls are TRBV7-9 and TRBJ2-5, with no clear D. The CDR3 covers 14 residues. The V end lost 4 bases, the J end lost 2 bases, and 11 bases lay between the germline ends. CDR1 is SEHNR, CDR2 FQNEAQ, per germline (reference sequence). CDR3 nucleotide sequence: TGTGCCAGCAGCTACGACCGAGCACAAGAGACCCAGTACTTC. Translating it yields CASSYDRAQETQYF. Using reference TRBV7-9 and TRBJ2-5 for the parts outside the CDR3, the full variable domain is DTGVSQNPRHKITKRGQNVTFRCDPISEHNRLYWYRQTLGQGPEFLTYFQNEAQLEKSRLLSDRFSAERPKGSFSTLEIQRTEQGDSAMYLCASSYDRAQETQYFGPGTRLLVL.

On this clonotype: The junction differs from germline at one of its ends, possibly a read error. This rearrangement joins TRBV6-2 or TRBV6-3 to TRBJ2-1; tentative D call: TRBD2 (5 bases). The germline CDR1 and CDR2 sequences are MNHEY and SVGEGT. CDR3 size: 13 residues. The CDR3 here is CASSPADYNDQFF. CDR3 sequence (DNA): TGTGCCAGCAGTCCCGCAGACTACAATGATCAGTTCTTC.

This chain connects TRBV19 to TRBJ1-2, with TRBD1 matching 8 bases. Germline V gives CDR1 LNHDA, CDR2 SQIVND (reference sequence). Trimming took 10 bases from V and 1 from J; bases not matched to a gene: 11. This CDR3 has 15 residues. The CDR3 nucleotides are TGTGCCACAACCCCCGGGACAGGCTATAACTATGGCTACACCTTC. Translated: CATTPGTGYNYGYTF. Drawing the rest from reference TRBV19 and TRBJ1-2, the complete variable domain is DGGITQSPKYLFRKEGQNVTLSCEQNLNHDAMYWYRQDPGQGLRLIYYSQIVNDFQKGDIAEGYSVSREKKESFPLTVTSAQKNPTAFYLCATTPGTGYNYGYTFGSGTRLTVV.

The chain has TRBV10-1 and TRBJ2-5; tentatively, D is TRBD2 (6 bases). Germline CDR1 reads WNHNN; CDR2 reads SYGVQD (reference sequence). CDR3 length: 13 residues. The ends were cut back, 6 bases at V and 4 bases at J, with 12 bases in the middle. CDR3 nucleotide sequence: TGCGCCAGCAGCGATACCGGGGGAGAGACCCAGTACTTC. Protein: CASSDTGGETQYF.

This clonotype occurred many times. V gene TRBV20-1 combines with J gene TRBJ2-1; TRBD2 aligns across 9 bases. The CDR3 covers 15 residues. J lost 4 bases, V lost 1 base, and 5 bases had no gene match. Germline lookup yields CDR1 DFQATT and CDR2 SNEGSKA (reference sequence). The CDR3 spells CSARGNSGGYNEQFF. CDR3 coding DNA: TGCAGTGCTAGAGGGAATAGCGGGGGTTACAATGAGCAGTTCTTC.

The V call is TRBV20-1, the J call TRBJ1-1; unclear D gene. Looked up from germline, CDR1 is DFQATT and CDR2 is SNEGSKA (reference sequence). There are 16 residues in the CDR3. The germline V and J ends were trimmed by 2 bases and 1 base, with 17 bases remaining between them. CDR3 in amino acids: CSARPGNLDENTEAFF. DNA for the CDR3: TGCAGTGCTAGACCCGGAAATCTGGACGAGAACACTGAAGCTTTCTTT.